Below are 28 T cell receptor beta chains sequenced from a single sample in a study of blood T cell repertoires in COVID-19 (dated by TCRdb to the early 2020s). Receptor amplification or capture employed the immunoSEQ multiplex PCR assay. Drawn from immuneACCESS, this table holds only the in-frame rearrangements with V and J called that TCRdb kept. Clones are partly lost; checked studies trace under half to an unresolved V gene and leave the rest unexplained. Present in this sample are roughly 96,000 clones, 82% of which were seen just once. Of the sample, about 18% is held by the ten largest clones. The sample was peripheral blood. The receptors derive from an elderly man with acute or convalescent COVID-19.

This clone appeared once. The chain couples TRBV2 to TRBJ1-2; 8 nucleotides align to TRBD1. Germline CDR1 is SNHLY and CDR2 is FYNNEI. The CDR3 has 14 residues. V lost 4 bases and J lost 5; bases outside the gene matches: 6. The CDR3 nucleotides are TGTGCCAGCAGTGTTTCAGGGGGCAAATATGGCTACACCTTC. This gives the protein CASSVSGGKYGYTF.

The rearrangement links TRBV6-2 or TRBV6-3 to TRBJ2-7; D is undetermined. V lost 5 bases and J 7 bases, leaving 9 bases between the germline ends. Germline V lookup: CDR1 MNHEY, CDR2 SVGEGT. This CDR3 has 11 amino acids. For the CDR3, the DNA is TGTGCCAGCAGTCACACGTGGGAGCAGTACTTC. Its protein product is CASSHTWEQYF.

The rearrangement links TRBV6-5 to TRBJ2-4, with a possible D match to TRBD1 (5 bases). This CDR3 spans 14 amino acids. Germline-derived CDR1 and CDR2 are MNHEY and SVGAGI. V dropped 8 bases and J dropped 6 bases, with 17 bases sitting between them. CDR3 sequence (DNA): TGTGCCAGCGCCCGCGTCAGGGCCGGAAACATTCAGTACTTC. This translates into CASARVRAGNIQYF.

V is TRBV14 and J is TRBJ1-1; D is undetermined. The V gene's germline CDR1 is SGHDN and CDR2 FVKESK. V gave up 1 base and J gave up 4 bases, with 13 bases separating them. This CDR3 spans 15 amino acids. The CDR3 reads CASSQGYLRGTEAFF. CDR3 sequence (DNA): TGTGCCAGCAGCCAAGGATACCTTAGAGGCACTGAAGCTTTCTTT.

The chain employs TRBV7-8 and TRBJ2-1; no clear D gene. The CDR3 consists of 13 residues. CDR1 and CDR2 from the germline V gene are SGHVS and FQNEAQ. V dropped 1 base and J dropped 4 bases, with 5 bases sitting between them. This CDR3 is CASSLVSYNEQFF. The DNA for the CDR3 is TGTGCCAGCAGCTTAGTCTCTTACAATGAGCAGTTCTTC.

The V and J genes are TRBV6-2 or TRBV6-3 and TRBJ2-7; the D gene is possibly TRBD1 (6 bases). The V and J ends lost 4 bases and 2 bases respectively, with 9 bases between them. This CDR3 has 13 residues. Germline CDR1 is MNHEY and CDR2 is SVGEGT. The CDR3 DNA reads TGTGCCAGCAGTTCACAGGGTGCCTACGAGCAGTACTTC. Translating it yields CASSSQGAYEQYF.

The chain employs TRBV28 and TRBJ1-1, with D possibly being TRBD1 (6 bases). Trimming left V 7 bases short and J 2 bases short, with 11 bases between. This CDR3 comprises 13 residues. Germline-derived CDR1 and CDR2 are MDHEN and SYDVKM. CDR3 in DNA: TGTGCCAGCAAAGGGGGGGGAAACACTGAAGCTTTCTTT. Amino acid sequence: CASKGGGNTEAFF.

The chain links TRBV7-8 to TRBJ1-2, with a weak D call TRBD1 (6 bases). The CDR3 covers 14 residues. Trimming left V 0 bases short and J 9 bases short, with 14 bases between. The V gene's germline CDR1 is SGHVS and CDR2 FQNEAQ. CDR3 sequence reads: CASSLAQQGRSYTF. The CDR3 DNA is TGTGCCAGCAGCTTAGCGCAACAGGGAAGGAGCTACACCTTC.

The table lists this clone with a count of one. The rearrangement links TRBV15 to TRBJ2-7; 7 positions match TRBD2. With 7 bases clipped from V and 6 bases from J, the junction kept 15 bases outside the gene matches. The V gene's germline CDR1 is LNHNV and CDR2 YYDKDF (reference sequence). The CDR3 is 15 amino acids. The CDR3 protein is CATTKDPGGDREQYF. The CDR3 DNA reads as TGTGCCACCACCAAGGACCCGGGGGGTGATCGCGAGCAGTACTTC.

The rearrangement joins TRBV19 to TRBJ1-6; TRBD1 might be the D (6 bases). The V and J ends lost 5 bases and 11 bases respectively, with 16 bases between them. This CDR3 has 14 residues. Germline CDR1 reads LNHDA; CDR2 reads SQIVND (reference sequence). The CDR3 loop is CASSPRDIGPPLHF. CDR3 nucleotide sequence: TGTGCCAGTAGTCCTAGGGACATTGGGCCACCCCTCCACTTT.

The CDR3 DNA sequence: TGTGCCAGTAGTACCCCCAGGCAGGGGAGGGAAGATACGCAGTATTTT. It yields the protein CASSTPRQGREDTQYF. The gene calls are TRBV19 and TRBJ2-3; possible D gene TRBD2, 7 bases. Trimming took off 4 bases at V and 5 bases at J, with 19 bases between the two ends. The germline CDR1 and CDR2 sequences are LNHDA and SQIVND (reference sequence). CDR3 size: 16 residues.

V usage is TRBV7-2 and J usage is TRBJ2-5; possibly TRBD2 for D (5 bases). Per germline, CDR1 SGHTA and CDR2 FQGNSA. The CDR3 totals 15 residues. The ends were cut back, 0 bases at V and 5 bases at J, with 13 bases in the middle. The CDR3 DNA follows: TGTGCCAGCAGCTTAGCCCCCGGGGAGCGGGAGACCCAGTACTTC. Encoded protein: CASSLAPGERETQYF.

The chain joins TRBV3-1 (or the pseudogene TRBV3-2) to TRBJ1-2; a possible D gene is TRBD1 (5 bases). Germline V gene lookup returns CDR1 LGHDT and CDR2 YNNKEL (reference sequence). V was shortened by 0 bases and J by 7 bases, with 15 bases between the two germline ends. This CDR3 contains 15 residues. The CDR3 coding sequence is TGTGCCAGCAGCCAAGATCTGGGGGGAAGAGGTGGCTACACCTTC. Translation gives CASSQDLGGRGGYTF.

This clone was found a few times. The genes are TRBV7-9 and TRBJ2-3, with 8 bases identical to TRBD2. Germline lookup yields CDR1 SEHNR and CDR2 FQNEAQ (reference sequence). V shed 1 base and J 1 base; nucleotides not matched to a gene: 1. The CDR3 spans 15 residues. The CDR3 sequence is CASSLDGRGTDTQYF. As DNA, the CDR3 is TGTGCCAGCAGCTTAGACGGGAGGGGCACAGATACGCAGTATTTT.

The V and J genes are TRBV25-1 and TRBJ1-4, with TRBD1 matching over 7 bases. V shed 5 bases and J 8 bases; nucleotides not matched to a gene: 8. This CDR3 has 14 residues. Germline assignment: CDR1 MGHDK and CDR2 SYGVNS. The CDR3 sequence: CASSIRQGSEKLFF. The CDR3 DNA follows: TGTGCCAGCAGTATCAGACAGGGTAGCGAAAAACTGTTTTTT. Filled out from reference TRBV25-1 and TRBJ1-4, the complete variable domain reads EADIYQTPRYLVIGTGKKITLECSQTMGHDKMYWYQQDPGMELHLIHYSYGVNSTEKGDLSSESTVSRIRTEHFPLTLESARPSHTSQYLCASSIRQGSEKLFFGSGTQLSVL.

The chain links TRBV6-5 to TRBJ1-1; D uncertain. CDR3 length equals 13 residues. With 6 bases removed from V and 3 bases from J, the gap between germline ends came to 11 bases. Looked up from germline, CDR1 is MNHEY and CDR2 is SVGAGI. This CDR3 reads CASRAPQDTEAFF. CDR3 nucleotides: TGTGCCAGCAGAGCTCCCCAGGACACTGAAGCTTTCTTT.

This clone was found once. This chain joins TRBV6-5 and TRBJ2-2; TRBD1 agrees at 7 bases. Germline-derived CDR1 and CDR2 are MNHEY and SVGAGI. The CDR3 spans 15 residues. With V trimmed by 10 bases and J by 2 bases, 10 bases remained unmatched. CDR3 sequence (DNA): TGTGCCACCATCTCGGGACAGATAAACACCGGGGAGCTGTTTTTT. Translated: CATISGQINTGELFF.

The J gene is TRBJ1-5, the V gene TRBV9; 11 bases line up with TRBD1. V trimming: 4 bases; J trimming: 5 bases; junction bases outside the gene matches: 2. This CDR3 contains 14 residues. Germline CDR1 reads SGDLS; CDR2 reads YYNGEE. CDR3 DNA sequence: TGTGCCAGCAGCCGGGACAGGGGGTATCAGCCCCAGCATTTT. It specifies CASSRDRGYQPQHF.

This clone has just one count. The V gene is TRBV28, the J gene TRBJ1-2, with D tentatively TRBD1 (6 bases). V lost 7 bases, J lost 9 bases, and 24 bases lay in between. The CDR3 totals 15 residues. The germline V gene has CDR1 MDHEN and CDR2 SYDVKM. CDR3 nucleotides: TGTGCCAGCACCTTGGGGCAGGGGCCCGAGGGTCGCTACACCTTC. Its protein is CASTLGQGPEGRYTF.

The chain couples TRBV11-2 to TRBJ2-4; 7 bases are shared with TRBD2. The CDR3 is 13 amino acids. The V and J ends lost 0 bases and 9 bases, in that order; junction bases with no gene match: 2. Per the germline V gene, CDR1 is SGHAT and CDR2 is FQNNGV. CDR3: CASSLDAGVIQYF. CDR3 bases: TGTGCCAGCAGCTTAGATGCGGGAGTCATTCAGTACTTC.

This clone was observed once. V and J are TRBV19 and TRBJ2-2; 9 positions match TRBD2. Germline trimming cut 4 bases from V and 0 bases from J; bases unmatched to any gene: 6. Germline values: CDR1 LNHDA, CDR2 SQIVND (reference sequence). The CDR3 sequence is 17 residues long. CDR3 sequence: CASSTSGLAANTGELFF. CDR3 bases: TGTGCCAGTAGTACCTCGGGACTAGCAGCGAACACCGGGGAGCTGTTTTTT.

The chain recombines TRBV6-6 with TRBJ2-7; TRBD1 matches at 9 bases. The CDR3 extends over 14 amino acids. The germline V gene has CDR1 MNHNY and CDR2 SVGAGI (reference sequence). Trimming at V came to 5 bases and at J to 2 bases, leaving 4 bases not matched to a gene. The DNA for the CDR3 is TGTGCCAGCAGTAGACAGGGGGATCCCTACGAGCAGTACTTC. Translation: CASSRQGDPYEQYF.

The chain uses TRBV28 and TRBJ1-5; 7 positions agree with TRBD1. The CDR3 runs to 14 residues. Germline CDR1 is MDHEN and CDR2 is SYDVKM. The J segment lost 2 bases and the V segment lost 5 bases, leaving 3 bases of the junction unmatched. The CDR3 protein is CASSPGQRNQPQHF. Written as DNA, the CDR3 is TGTGCCAGCAGTCCGGGACAGCGCAATCAGCCCCAGCATTTT.

This clone was found many times. The chain has TRBV7-9 and TRBJ2-1; 8 bases are a match to TRBD2. Germline V gene data show CDR1 as SEHNR and CDR2 as FQNEAQ (reference sequence). The length of the CDR3 is 15 residues. V shed 5 bases, J shed 0 bases, and the junction held 3 bases outside the gene matches. CDR3 bases: TGTGCCAGCAGCAAAAGCGGGAGCTCCTACAATGAGCAGTTCTTC. Translating gives CASSKSGSSYNEQFF. Using reference TRBV7-9 and TRBJ2-1 for the parts outside the CDR3, the full variable domain is DTGVSQNPRHKITKRGQNVTFRCDPISEHNRLYWYRQTLGQGPEFLTYFQNEAQLEKSRLLSDRFSAERPKGSFSTLEIQRTEQGDSAMYLCASSKSGSSYNEQFFGPGTRLTVL.

The V gene is TRBV27, the J gene TRBJ2-2; a weak D match, TRBD1 (5 bases). The CDR3 is made up of 16 amino acids. V was shortened by 5 bases and J by 1 base, with 14 bases between the two germline ends. Per germline, CDR1 MNHEY and CDR2 SMNVEV (reference sequence). The CDR3 coding sequence is TGTGCCAGCAGTCCTATACGACAGTTGAACACCGGGGAGCTGTTTTTT. Residues: CASSPIRQLNTGELFF.

The CDR3 coding sequence is TGTGCCAGCCTTCGACAACAGCTCAACTATGGCTACACCTTC. As protein: CASLRQQLNYGYTF. The chain combines TRBV5-6 with TRBJ1-2; D is ambiguous. The CDR3 loop spans 14 amino acids. Germline V gene lookup returns CDR1 SGHDT and CDR2 YYEEEE. V was trimmed by 7 bases and J by 2 bases, leaving 15 bases between them.

The rearrangement joins TRBV19 to TRBJ2-1, with D unresolved. This CDR3 is 16 amino acids long. Between the trimmed V and J ends, which lost 5 bases and 0 bases, there was a span of 14 bases. Germline lookup yields CDR1 LNHDA and CDR2 SQIVND (reference sequence). This CDR3 reads CASSPSPESSYNEQFF. CDR3 nucleotides: TGTGCCAGTAGTCCATCTCCAGAAAGCTCCTACAATGAGCAGTTCTTC. The full variable domain, its missing parts supplied by reference TRBV19 and TRBJ2-1, is DGGITQSPKYLFRKEGQNVTLSCEQNLNHDAMYWYRQDPGQGLRLIYYSQIVNDFQKGDIAEGYSVSREKKESFPLTVTSAQKNPTAFYLCASSPSPESSYNEQFFGPGTRLTVL.

The rearrangement uses TRBV4-1 and TRBJ2-1; unclear D gene. The V and J ends lost 0 bases and 3 bases respectively, with 9 bases between them. The CDR3 totals 15 residues. Per the germline V gene, CDR1 is MGHRA and CDR2 is YSYEKL. CDR3 residues: CASSQDDVSYNEQFF. DNA of the CDR3: TGCGCCAGCAGCCAAGACGATGTCAGCTACAATGAGCAGTTCTTC.